This TCR beta chain was retrieved from a study of T-cell reconstitution after alpha-beta-depleted transplantation in children. In germline, CDR1 is LNHDA, CDR2 SQIVND (reference sequence). The germline V and J ends were trimmed by 1 base and 5 bases, with 6 bases remaining between them. The CDR3 has 13 amino acids. Construction of the TCRbeta library involved unique molecular identifiers. MiXCR, run by TCRdb on the PCR reads, gives a single entry per CDR3 protein. The sample records almost 500,000 distinct CDR3 sequences, more than 9% being singletons. Sequencing was performed on PBMCs, taken before TCRalphabeta/CD19-depleted stem cell transplant. The receptor was isolated from a child aged 2-9 years with inherited bone marrow failure, due to receive a stem cell transplant. The V call is TRBV19, the J call TRBJ2-1; no clear D. This CDR3 is CASSIGSNNEQFF. CDR3 DNA sequence: TGTGCCAGTAGTATAGGTAGCAACAATGAGCAGTTCTTC. Using reference TRBV19 and TRBJ2-1 for the parts outside the CDR3, the full variable domain is DGGITQSPKYLFRKEGQNVTLSCEQNLNHDAMYWYRQDPGQGLRLIYYSQIVNDFQKGDIAEGYSVSREKKESFPLTVTSAQKNPTAFYLCASSIGSNNEQFFGPGTRLTVL.